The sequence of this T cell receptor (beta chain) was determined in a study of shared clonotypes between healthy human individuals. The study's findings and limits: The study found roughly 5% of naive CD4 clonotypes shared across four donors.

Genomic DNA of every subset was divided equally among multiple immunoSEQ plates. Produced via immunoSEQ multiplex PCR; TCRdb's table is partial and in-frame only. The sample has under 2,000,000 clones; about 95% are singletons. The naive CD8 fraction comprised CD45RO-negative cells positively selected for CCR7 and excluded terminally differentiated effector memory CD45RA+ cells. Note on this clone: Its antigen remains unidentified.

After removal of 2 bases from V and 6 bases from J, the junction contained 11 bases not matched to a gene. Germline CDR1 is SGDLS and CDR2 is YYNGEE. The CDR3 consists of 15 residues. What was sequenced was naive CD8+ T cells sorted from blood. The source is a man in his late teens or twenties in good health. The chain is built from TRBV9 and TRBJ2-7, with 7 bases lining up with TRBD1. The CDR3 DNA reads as TGTGCCAGCAGCGTTTCCGGGACAGCCTTACGCGAGCAGTACTTC. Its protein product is CASSVSGTALREQYF. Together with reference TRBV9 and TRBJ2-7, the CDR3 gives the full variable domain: DSGVTQTPKHLITATGQRVTLRCSPRSGDLSVYWYQQSLDQGLQFLIQYYNGEERAKGNILERFSAQQFPDLHSELNLSSLELGDSALYFCASSVSGTALREQYFGPGTRLTVT.